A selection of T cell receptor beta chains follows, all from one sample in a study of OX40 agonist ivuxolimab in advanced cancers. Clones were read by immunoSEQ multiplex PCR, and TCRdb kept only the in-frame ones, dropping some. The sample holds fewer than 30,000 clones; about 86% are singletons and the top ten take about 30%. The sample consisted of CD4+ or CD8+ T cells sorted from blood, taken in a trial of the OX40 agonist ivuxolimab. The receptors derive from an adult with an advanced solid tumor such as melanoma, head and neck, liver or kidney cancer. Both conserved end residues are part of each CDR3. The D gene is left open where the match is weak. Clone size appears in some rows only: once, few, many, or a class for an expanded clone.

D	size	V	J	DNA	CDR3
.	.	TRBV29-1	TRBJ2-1	TGCAGCGTTGAACCCGATGAGCAGTTCTTC	CSVEPDEQFF
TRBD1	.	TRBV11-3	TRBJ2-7	TGTGCCAGCAGTCATGACAGGGCCGAGCAGTACTTC	CASSHDRAEQYF
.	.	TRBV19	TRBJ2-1	TGTGCCAGTAGTATAGATCCCGGGGGATACAATGAGCAGTTCTTC	CASSIDPGGYNEQFF
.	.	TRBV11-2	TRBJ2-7	TGTGCCAGCAGCTCAGTGTACGAGCAGTACTTC	CASSSVYEQYF
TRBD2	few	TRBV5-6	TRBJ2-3	TGTGCCAGCAGCTTGGGCGGGGGGAAGCAGTATTTT	CASSLGGGKQYF
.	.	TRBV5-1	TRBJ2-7	TGCGCCAGCAAGACAGGCATGAACGAGCAGTACTTC	CASKTGMNEQYF
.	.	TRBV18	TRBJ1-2	TGTGCCAGCTCGCCCCCCCGGGGCAGGGAATATGGCTACACCTTC	CASSPPRGREYGYTF
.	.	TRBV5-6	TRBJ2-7	TGTGCCAGCAGCTTGGCGGGGTCCTACGAGCAGTACTTC	CASSLAGSYEQYF
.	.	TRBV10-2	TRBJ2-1	TGCGCCAGCAGTGAGTCGGGTTTGGGAAATGAGCAGTTCTTC	CASSESGLGNEQFF
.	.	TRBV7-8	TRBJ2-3	TGTGCCAGCAGCCATATAGAGGGTGGCTATAGCACAGATACGCAGTATTTT	CASSHIEGGYSTDTQYF
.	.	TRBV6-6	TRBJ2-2	TGTGCCAGCAGTTACTCCACCCCCGGGGAGCTGTTTTTT	CASSYSTPGELFF
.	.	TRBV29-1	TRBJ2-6	TGCAGCGTTGAAGACTGGGCAGTTGGGGCCAACGTCCTGACTTTC	CSVEDWAVGANVLTF
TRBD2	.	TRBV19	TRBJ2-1	TGTGCCAGTAGTATCCCCCCGTCTAGCGGGGGCAATACCTACAATGAGCAGTTCTTC	CASSIPPSSGGNTYNEQFF
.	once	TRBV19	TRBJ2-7	TGTGCCAGTAGTATCGGGGCAACCTACGAGCAGTACTTC	CASSIGATYEQYF
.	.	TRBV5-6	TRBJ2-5	TGTGCCAGCAGCCTACCGAATTTTGCCCAGTACTTC	CASSLPNFAQYF
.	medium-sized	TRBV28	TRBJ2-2	TGTGCCAGCAGTTTCCTAAAGCATGGTTTGGGTACCGGGGAGCTGTTTTTT	CASSFLKHGLGTGELFF
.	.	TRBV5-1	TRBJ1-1	TGCGCCAGCAGCTACCTACAGCGACAGGTTCGGGCTGTAGCTTTCTTT	CASSYLQRQVRAVAFF
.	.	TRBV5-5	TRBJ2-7	TGTGCCAGCAGAGGGGGGACTCAATACGAGCAGTACTTC	CASRGGTQYEQYF
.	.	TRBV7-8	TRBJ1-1	TGTGCCAGCAGCTACCACCCCGGGAACACTGAAGCTTTCTTT	CASSYHPGNTEAFF
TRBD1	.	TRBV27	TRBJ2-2	TGTGCCAGCACCAATCAAGGACAGGGTCGAGACGGGGAGCTGTTTTTT	CASTNQGQGRDGELFF
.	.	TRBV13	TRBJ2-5	TGTGCCAGCAGCCTGGGCGGGTCGCCAGAGACCCAGTACTTC	CASSLGGSPETQYF